This section outlines one T cell receptor (beta chain) sequence together with its context. This sample stems from a study of chemoradiotherapy in HPV16-positive cancers. Repeated repertoire sampling spanned the course of chemoradiotherapy. The protocol was immunoSEQ multiplex PCR, while the TCRdb copy is restricted to in-frame clones and leaves out a portion. The sample holds approximately 28,000 clones, roughly nine tenths seen once. Germline CDR1 and CDR2: LNHNV and YYDKDF (reference sequence). CDR3 length: 16 amino acids. After removal of 0 bases from V and 5 bases from J, the junction contained 7 bases not matched to a gene.

The sequence was collected from a human donor with HPV-associated anogenital cancer. The V call is TRBV15, the J call TRBJ1-1; 9 bases are shared with TRBD1. The sequencing used blood, collected from a patient who underwent chemoradiotherapy. The CDR3 here is CATSRDRLQGATEAFF. CDR3 bases: TGTGCCACCAGCAGAGACCGACTACAGGGGGCGACTGAAGCTTTCTTT. Full variable domain (missing parts from reference TRBV15 and TRBJ1-1): DAMVIQNPRYQVTQFGKPVTLSCSQTLNHNVMYWYQQKSSQAPKLLFHYYDKDFNNEADTPDNFQSRRPNTSFCFLDIRSPGLGDTAMYLCATSRDRLQGATEAFFGQGTRLTVV.